This TCR beta chain is from a study of OX40 agonist ivuxolimab in advanced cancers. The CDR3 is made up of 15 amino acids. Looked up from germline, CDR1 is KGHSH and CDR2 is LQKENI. J gave up 8 bases and V 0 bases, and 6 bases lay outside the gene matches. Using immunoSEQ multiplex PCR, the repertoire was profiled, and TCRdb retains in-frame clones only, with some absent. The sample carries 70,000 to 75,000 clones, 82% recorded once. V usage is TRBV18 and J usage is TRBJ1-4; 7 bases align to TRBD1. The sample was CD4+ or CD8+ T cells sorted from blood, taken in a trial of the OX40 agonist ivuxolimab. The sequence came from an adult with an advanced solid tumor such as melanoma, head and neck, liver or kidney cancer. The CDR3 DNA reads TGTGCCAGCTCACCACCAAGGGACAGAGGGGAAAAACTGTTTTTT. Translation gives CASSPPRDRGEKLFF.